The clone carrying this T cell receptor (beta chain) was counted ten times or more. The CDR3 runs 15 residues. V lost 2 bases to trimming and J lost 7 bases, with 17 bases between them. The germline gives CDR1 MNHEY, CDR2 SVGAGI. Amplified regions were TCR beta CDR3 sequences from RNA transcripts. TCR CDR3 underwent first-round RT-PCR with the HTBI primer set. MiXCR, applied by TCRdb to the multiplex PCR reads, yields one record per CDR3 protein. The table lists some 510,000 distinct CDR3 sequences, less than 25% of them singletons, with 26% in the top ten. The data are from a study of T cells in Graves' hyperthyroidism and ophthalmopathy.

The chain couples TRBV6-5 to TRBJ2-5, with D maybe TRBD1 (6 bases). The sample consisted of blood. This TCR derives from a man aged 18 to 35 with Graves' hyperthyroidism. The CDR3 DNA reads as TGTGCCAGCAGTTACGGCCAGGCGCTAGGGGGGACCCAGTACTTC. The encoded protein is CASSYGQALGGTQYF.